A single sample gave rise to the 25 T cell receptor beta chains below, sequenced in a study of graft-versus-host responses after intestinal transplantation. Assay: immunoSEQ multiplex PCR; the TCRdb copy retains only in-frame clones and omits some. The top ten clones hold over 15% of a sample with more than 30,000 clones, about 85% of them seen once. Graft tissue was processed to release intraepithelial and lamina propria lymphocytes. The specimen was ileum tissue, collected around 190 days after intestinal transplant. Receptors originate from a human patient who received an intestinal transplant, so some T cells may come from the graft donor.

V gene TRBV13 combines with J gene TRBJ2-1; D gene ambiguous. CDR1 is PRHDT and CDR2 is FYEKMQ in the germline V gene (reference sequence). The CDR3 is 15 residues long. The germline V and J ends were trimmed by 3 bases and 0 bases, with 9 bases remaining between them. This CDR3 is CASSFTRISYNEQFF. CDR3 bases: TGTGCCAGCAGCTTCACCCGTATCTCCTACAATGAGCAGTTCTTC.

The chain combines TRBV29-1 with TRBJ2-4; D gene uncertain. With 4 bases removed from V and 0 bases from J, the gap between germline ends came to 7 bases. CDR1 and CDR2 (germline): SQVTM, ANQGSEA. The CDR3 totals 13 residues. DNA for the CDR3: TGCAGCGTTGGAGGTCTAGCCAAAAACATTCAGTACTTC. It codes for CSVGGLAKNIQYF. The entire variable domain, with the rest obtained from reference TRBV29-1 and TRBJ2-4, is as follows: SAVISQKPSRDICQRGTSLTIQCQVDSQVTMMFWYRQQPGQSLTLIATANQGSEATYESGFVIDKFPISRPNLTFSTLTVSNMSPEDSSIYLCSVGGLAKNIQYFGAGTRLSVL.

The chain is built from TRBV19 and TRBJ2-1, with TRBD2 matching 7 bases. Germline lookup yields CDR1 LNHDA and CDR2 SQIVND (reference sequence). CDR3 length equals 18 residues. The V and J ends lost 4 bases and 6 bases, in that order; junction bases with no gene match: 18. The CDR3 nucleotides are TGTGCCAGTAGTAGGTCGGCGGGGTGGCGGGAGCTGGGCAATGAGCAGTTCTTC. The encoded protein is CASSRSAGWRELGNEQFF. The variable domain in full, completed from reference TRBV19 and TRBJ2-1, reads DGGITQSPKYLFRKEGQNVTLSCEQNLNHDAMYWYRQDPGQGLRLIYYSQIVNDFQKGDIAEGYSVSREKKESFPLTVTSAQKNPTAFYLCASSRSAGWRELGNEQFFGPGTRLTVL.

V gene TRBV27 combines with J gene TRBJ2-7; D call uncertain. Germline assignment: CDR1 MNHEY and CDR2 SMNVEV (reference sequence). The CDR3 is 13 amino acids. V gave up 0 bases and J gave up 3 bases, with 6 bases separating them. CDR3 in amino acids: CASSLSAGYEQYF. The CDR3 DNA reads TGTGCCAGCAGTTTATCGGCCGGCTACGAGCAGTACTTC.

This sequence joins TRBV28 and TRBJ1-2; 8 nucleotides align to TRBD1. Trimming at V came to 5 bases and at J to 0 bases, leaving 5 bases not matched to a gene. CDR3 length: 15 residues. Germline V gives CDR1 MDHEN, CDR2 SYDVKM. The CDR3 sequence: CASSLRGPPNYGYTF. The CDR3 DNA reads as TGTGCCAGCAGTCTCAGGGGGCCCCCTAACTATGGCTACACCTTC.

V and J are TRBV30 and TRBJ1-6, with TRBD1 as a possible D gene (6 bases). Germline CDR1 reads GTSNPN; CDR2 reads SVGIG (reference sequence). Trimming took off 7 bases at V and 10 bases at J, with 17 bases between the two ends. CDR3 length equals 13 residues. The CDR3 here is CAYEQGLWSPLHF. In nucleotides, the CDR3 is TGTGCCTACGAACAGGGACTCTGGTCACCCCTCCACTTT.

This clone was counted only a few times. The gene calls are TRBV5-4 and TRBJ1-6; D perhaps matches TRBD1 (5 bases). The CDR3 totals 15 residues. Trimming shortened V by 0 bases and J by 6 bases, and 10 bases separated the two germline ends. The germline V gene encodes CDR1 SGHNT and CDR2 YYREEE (reference sequence). CDR3 bases: TGTGCCAGCAGCTTGGGTCAGGGAGGTAATTCACCCCTCCACTTT. This sequence encodes CASSLGQGGNSPLHF.

The chain employs TRBV5-1 and TRBJ2-7; 11 bases are a match to TRBD2. J gave up 6 bases and V 2 bases, and 7 bases lay outside the gene matches. The CDR3 spans 15 residues. Germline V gene lookup returns CDR1 SGHRS and CDR2 YFSETQ. CDR3 protein: CASSLLAGVTSEQYF. The CDR3 DNA sequence: TGCGCCAGCAGCTTACTAGCGGGAGTGACGAGCGAGCAGTACTTC. Complete variable domain (other parts from reference TRBV5-1 and TRBJ2-7): KAGVTQTPRYLIKTRGQQVTLSCSPISGHRSVSWYQQTPGQGLQFLFEYFSETQRNKGNFPGRFSGRQFSNSRSEMNVSTLELGDSALYLCASSLLAGVTSEQYFGPGTRLTVT.

V is TRBV11-3 and J is TRBJ2-1; the D is unclear. This CDR3 is built from 13 residues. V lost 4 bases and J 2 bases, leaving 6 bases between the germline ends. CDR1 is SGHNT, CDR2 YENEEA, per germline. CDR3 residues: CASSSFAYNEQFF. The DNA of the CDR3 is TGTGCCAGCAGCTCCTTCGCCTACAATGAGCAGTTCTTC.

This chain uses TRBV14 with TRBJ2-2; D gene uncertain. Trimming removed 5 bases from V and 6 bases from J, with 10 bases in between. This CDR3 comprises 13 residues. The germline gives CDR1 SGHDN, CDR2 FVKESK. The CDR3 DNA follows: TGTGCCAGCAGCTTCTCGGGTGCCGGGGAGCTGTTTTTT. Translated: CASSFSGAGELFF.

The V gene is TRBV5-1, the J gene TRBJ2-5; D gene uncertain. This CDR3 has 15 amino acids. Between the trimmed V and J ends, which lost 2 bases and 4 bases, there was a span of 15 bases. CDR1 is SGHRS, CDR2 YFSETQ, per germline. The CDR3 here is CASSFYYEFGETQYF. CDR3 DNA sequence: TGCGCCAGCAGCTTCTACTATGAGTTCGGAGAGACCCAGTACTTC.

This chain joins TRBV27 and TRBJ1-2; 7 nucleotides line up with TRBD1. Germline V gene sequence: CDR1 MNHEY, CDR2 SMNVEV (reference sequence). The V and J ends lost 2 bases and 3 bases, in that order; junction bases with no gene match: 3. This CDR3 region has 14 residues. This CDR3 is CASSLRGRDYGYTF. CDR3 sequence (DNA): TGTGCCAGCAGTTTAAGGGGGCGAGACTATGGCTACACCTTC.

A note on this clone: A junction end diverges from the germline sequence, so it may reflect a read error. The chain joins TRBV29-1 to TRBJ1-1; D is ambiguous. Germline V gene lookup returns CDR1 SQVTM and CDR2 ANQGSEA. CDR3 length: 13 residues. This CDR3 reads CSVEGRMNTEAFF. The CDR3 DNA reads as TGCAGCGTGGAAGGACGGATGAACACTGAAGCTTTCTTT.

On this clone itself: In the same sample, other DNA sequences code for this CDR3. The rearrangement uses TRBV5-1 and TRBJ2-7; D unclear. The V and J ends lost 4 bases and 2 bases respectively, with 10 bases between them. Germline CDR1 SGHRS, CDR2 YFSETQ. This CDR3 is built from 13 residues. The CDR3 here is CASSPTGPYEQYF. CDR3 DNA sequence: TGCGCCAGCAGCCCTACCGGGCCCTACGAGCAGTACTTC.

The rearrangement links TRBV6-4 to TRBJ2-2, with D tentatively TRBD2 (5 bases). CDR1 is MRHNA and CDR2 is SNTAGT in the germline V gene. The CDR3 runs 15 residues. Trimming took off 4 bases at V and 5 bases at J, with 14 bases between the two ends. DNA of the CDR3: TGTGCCAGCAGTGTAGACCTGACTACTACCGGGGAGCTGTTTTTT. Encoded protein: CASSVDLTTTGELFF.

J is TRBJ1-1 and V is TRBV7-3; 9 nucleotides agree with TRBD1. Per the germline V gene, CDR1 is SGHTA and CDR2 is FQGTGA. CDR3 length equals 13 residues. V shed 5 bases and J 6 bases; nucleotides not matched to a gene: 4. Here the CDR3 reads CASSRTGEAEAFF. DNA for the CDR3: TGTGCCAGCAGCAGGACAGGGGAGGCTGAAGCTTTCTTT.

The V call is TRBV28, the J call TRBJ2-2; perhaps TRBD2 as D (7 bases). The germline V gene has CDR1 MDHEN and CDR2 SYDVKM. V dropped 8 bases and J dropped 7 bases, with 14 bases sitting between them. CDR3 length: 13 amino acids. This CDR3 is CASSRGGVGELFF. CDR3 sequence (DNA): TGTGCCAGCTCTCGAGGGGGGGTCGGGGAGCTGTTTTTT.

V usage is TRBV28 and J usage is TRBJ2-7; 9 nucleotides line up with TRBD2. The germline CDR1 and CDR2 sequences are MDHEN and SYDVKM. The CDR3 contains 14 residues. With V trimmed by 8 bases and J by 0 bases, 5 bases remained unmatched. CDR3 bases: TGTGCCAGCCGGGCGGGGGGGAGCTCCTACGAGCAGTACTTC. Translation gives CASRAGGSSYEQYF.

The rearrangement links TRBV15 to TRBJ1-2; 7 bases line up with TRBD1. The V gene end was trimmed by 5 bases and the J gene end by 5 bases; junction bases not matched to a gene: 11. The germline gives CDR1 LNHNV, CDR2 YYDKDF (reference sequence). This CDR3 is 15 amino acids long. CDR3 region: CATSPRGDSSYGYTF. For the CDR3, the DNA is TGTGCCACCAGCCCCAGGGGGGACAGTTCTTATGGCTACACCTTC.

The chain joins TRBV10-1 to TRBJ1-5, with D uncertain. V lost 0 bases to trimming and J lost 6 bases, with 6 bases between them. CDR1 is WNHNN and CDR2 is SYGVQD in the germline V gene (reference sequence). CDR3 length: 13 residues. Here the CDR3 reads CASSESGSQPQHF. The CDR3 nucleotides read TGCGCCAGCAGTGAGTCGGGGTCTCAGCCCCAGCATTTT.

The rearrangement links TRBV7-6 to TRBJ2-1, with TRBD2 matching over 8 bases. The V and J ends lost 0 bases and 8 bases, in that order; junction bases with no gene match: 9. This CDR3 is built from 16 residues. Germline loops: CDR1 SGHVS, CDR2 FNYEAQ. In nucleotides, the CDR3 is TGTGCCAGCAGCTTAGCAATGGGACTAGGTGGCGATGAGCAGTTCTTC. It translates to CASSLAMGLGGDEQFF.

This clone was seen a handful of times. The genes are TRBV5-6 and TRBJ2-7; D may be TRBD1 (6 bases). This CDR3 contains 12 residues. V lost 9 bases and J lost 2, with 12 bases in between. Germline V lookup: CDR1 SGHDT, CDR2 YYEEEE. CDR3 region: CATPGHTYEQYF. The DNA for the CDR3 is TGTGCCACCCCGGGACACACCTACGAGCAGTACTTC.

The chain uses TRBV6-1 and TRBJ2-2, with D uncertain. The CDR3 contains 13 residues. Germline V gene data show CDR1 as MNHNS and CDR2 as SASEGT. Between the trimmed V and J ends, which lost 5 bases and 6 bases, there was a span of 10 bases. This CDR3 reads CASSYSSPGELFF. In nucleotides, the CDR3 is TGTGCCAGCAGTTATAGTAGCCCCGGGGAGCTGTTTTTT.

The chain links TRBV5-4 to TRBJ2-7; TRBD1 is a possible D gene (8 bases). The CDR3 spans 15 residues. Germline CDR1 and CDR2: SGHNT and YYREEE (reference sequence). The V end lost 4 bases, the J end lost 0 bases, and 14 bases lay between the germline ends. This CDR3 is CASSDTGGGSYEQYF. DNA of the CDR3: TGTGCCAGCAGCGATACAGGGGGGGGCTCCTACGAGCAGTACTTC.

This sequence joins TRBV13 and TRBJ2-5; no reliable D call. Germline lookup yields CDR1 PRHDT and CDR2 FYEKMQ (reference sequence). V was clipped by 0 bases and J by 7 bases, with 12 bases between them. This CDR3 has 14 residues. The DNA of the CDR3 is TGTGCCAGCAGCTTAGGCCGCGTCGGCGGGACCCAGTACTTC. As protein: CASSLGRVGGTQYF.